Below, 30 T cell receptor beta chains from the same sample are listed, as sequenced in a study of T cells in Graves' hyperthyroidism and ophthalmopathy. There were TCR beta CDR3 regions amplified from RNA transcripts. An initial round of RT-PCR targeting the TCR CDR3 relied on the HTBI primer set. TCRdb independently ran MiXCR on the multiplex PCR reads; one entry per CDR3 protein. Among some 400,000 distinct CDR3 sequences, roughly 12% were seen once, and the ten largest hold around 20%. Sequences were obtained from blood. The receptors come from a man in his thirties or forties with Graves' hyperthyroidism that later progressed to Graves' ophthalmopathy.

This clonotype was recorded many times. This rearrangement joins TRBV2 to TRBJ1-2; TRBD1 aligns across 7 bases. The length of the CDR3 is 14 residues. Germline V gene lookup returns CDR1 SNHLY and CDR2 FYNNEI. J was trimmed by 2 bases and V by 1 base; bases with no gene match: 1. CDR3 coding DNA: TGTGCCAGCAGTGAAGAGGGACAGAACTATGGCTACACCTTC. This codes for CASSEEGQNYGYTF.

This clonotype was observed many times. This chain uses TRBV7-9 with TRBJ2-2; D is undetermined. This CDR3 has 13 residues. Germline V gene lookup returns CDR1 SEHNR and CDR2 FQNEAQ (reference sequence). V was cut by 5 bases and J by 4 bases, with 8 bases left in between. The CDR3 sequence is CASSPGVTGELFF. The CDR3 nucleotides read TGTGCCAGCAGCCCCGGTGTCACCGGGGAGCTGTTTTTT.

The chain carries TRBV20-1 and TRBJ2-6; 10 bases align to TRBD1. The CDR3 extends over 17 amino acids. Germline lookup yields CDR1 DFQATT and CDR2 SNEGSKA (reference sequence). V lost 1 base, J lost 3 bases, and 6 bases stayed unmatched. The DNA of the CDR3 is TGCAGTGCTAGAGTCGCCGGGACAGGGGTTGGGGCCAACGTCCTGACTTTC. It is translated as CSARVAGTGVGANVLTF.

This clonotype appeared a few times. This rearrangement joins TRBV7-6 to TRBJ2-2; 12 bases map to TRBD2. There are 18 residues in the CDR3. J lost 4 bases, V lost 1 base, and 7 bases had no gene match. Germline CDR1 is SGHVS and CDR2 is FNYEAQ. The CDR3 here is CASSLELAGGLGTGELFF. The CDR3 nucleotides are TGTGCCAGCAGCTTAGAACTAGCGGGGGGCCTTGGCACCGGGGAGCTGTTTTTT.

This clonotype was seen more than once but under ten times. In DNA form, the CDR3 reads TGCAGTGCTCCGTGGGCGGGGCCTAGCACAGATACGCAGTATTTT. Its protein is CSAPWAGPSTDTQYF. The V and J genes are TRBV20-1 and TRBJ2-3, with a possible D match to TRBD2 (6 bases). The V and J ends lost 5 bases and 0 bases respectively, with 15 bases between them. CDR3 length equals 15 residues. Germline V gives CDR1 DFQATT, CDR2 SNEGSKA (reference sequence).

This clonotype was observed a handful of times. V is TRBV24-1 and J is TRBJ1-2; D uncertain. Trimming cost V 1 base and J 7 bases, with 9 bases left between them. The CDR3 covers 13 residues. Germline CDR1 reads KGHDR; CDR2 reads SFDVKD. CDR3 loop: CATSDFRGIGYTF. The CDR3 bases are TGTGCCACCAGTGATTTCCGAGGGATTGGCTACACCTTC.

This clonotype has at least ten counts. The chain uses TRBV11-2 and TRBJ2-5, with 7 bases fitting TRBD1. V lost 5 bases to trimming and J lost 9 bases; unmatched junction nucleotides: 21. This CDR3 has 17 residues. The germline V gene encodes CDR1 SGHAT and CDR2 FQNNGV. The CDR3, as DNA: TGTGCCAGCAGCCCATCGCCGGGACAGAGTCCCAAGAGGGCCCAGTACTTC. Translated, it gives CASSPSPGQSPKRAQYF.

This clonotype has at least ten counts. This chain links TRBV10-2 with TRBJ2-6; TRBD2 might be the D (6 bases). V was clipped by 6 bases and J by 1 base, with 19 bases between them. The CDR3 has 18 residues. Germline V gene lookup returns CDR1 WSHSY and CDR2 SAAADI. The CDR3 nucleotides read TGCGCCAGCAGAGAGACGGGGGAAGGTAGATCTGGGGCCAACGTCCTGACTTTC. It yields the protein CASRETGEGRSGANVLTF.

This clonotype was seen more than once but under ten times. This chain uses TRBV27 with TRBJ2-5; the D gene is possibly TRBD1 (6 bases). The germline V gene has CDR1 MNHEY and CDR2 SMNVEV (reference sequence). Between the trimmed V and J ends, which lost 3 bases and 5 bases, there was a span of 13 bases. This CDR3 has 14 residues. The CDR3 nucleotides are TGTGCCAGCAGTTTGGGAAACAGGGTTGAGACCCAGTACTTC. As protein: CASSLGNRVETQYF.

This chain links TRBV30 with TRBJ2-3; tentatively, D is TRBD1 or TRBD2 (5 bases each). Germline CDR1 reads GTSNPN; CDR2 reads SVGIG (reference sequence). Between the trimmed V and J ends, which lost 0 bases and 6 bases, there was a span of 16 bases. The CDR3 spans 15 residues. CDR3 coding DNA: TGTGCCTGGAGTGTAGGGGACGCCCTCCGGGATACGCAGTATTTT. Translation: CAWSVGDALRDTQYF.

This clonotype has ten or more counts. The chain employs TRBV20-1 and TRBJ1-5, with D perhaps matching TRBD1 (5 bases). Germline V gives CDR1 DFQATT, CDR2 SNEGSKA (reference sequence). The germline V and J ends were trimmed by 6 bases and 9 bases, with 12 bases remaining between them. The CDR3 is 11 residues long. The CDR3, as DNA: TGCAGTGCCGGGGGTTTTCTGCCCCAGCATTTT. This translates into CSAGGFLPQHF.

This clonotype was seen many times. The chain recombines TRBV28 with TRBJ2-1; 7 bases fit TRBD1. Germline V CDR1 and CDR2: MDHEN, SYDVKM. The CDR3 has 14 amino acids. V shed 6 bases, J shed 4 bases, and the junction held 6 bases outside the gene matches. As DNA, the CDR3 is TGTGCCAGCAGCACAGGGGCCCTTTACAATGAGCAGTTCTTC. This sequence encodes CASSTGALYNEQFF.

This chain joins TRBV20-1 and TRBJ2-7; D possibly corresponds to TRBD1 (7 bases). Germline lookup yields CDR1 DFQATT and CDR2 SNEGSKA (reference sequence). V gave up 5 bases and J gave up 4 bases, with 15 bases separating them. This CDR3 is 13 amino acids long. For the CDR3, the DNA is TGCAGTGCTTACGACCCAGGGGGGTACGAGCAGTACTTC. Translating gives CSAYDPGGYEQYF.

The CDR3 DNA sequence: TGTGCCAGCAGCTTACAAAGGGTGGTGGTGGGGATAGCGGAGGCCCAAGAGACCCAGTACTTC. Residues: CASSLQRVVVGIAEAQETQYF. This chain uses TRBV7-2 with TRBJ2-5; D is possibly TRBD2 (6 bases). The V and J ends lost 2 bases and 1 base respectively, with 29 bases between them. CDR3 length: 21 residues. Germline CDR1 reads SGHTA; CDR2 reads FQGNSA.

Many counts were recorded for this clonotype. The rearrangement links TRBV28 to TRBJ1-5; D gene ambiguous. The CDR3 totals 13 residues. Trimming pared 3 bases from V and 4 bases from J, leaving 7 bases between. Looked up from germline, CDR1 is MDHEN and CDR2 is SYDVKM. CDR3 DNA sequence: TGTGCCAGCAGTTTGCCGATAAATCAGCCCCAGCATTTT. It codes for CASSLPINQPQHF.

In its sample, this clonotype was seen many times. This chain links TRBV6-1 with TRBJ2-5; 9 bases match TRBD1. CDR3 length: 14 residues. The germline gives CDR1 MNHNS, CDR2 SASEGT. Losses at the gene ends were 5 bases for V and 2 bases for J; bases not matched to a gene: 3. CDR3 protein: CASSWGTGQETQYF. The DNA of the CDR3 is TGTGCCAGCAGTTGGGGGACAGGGCAAGAGACCCAGTACTTC.

This clonotype has ten or more counts. The chain combines TRBV12-3 or TRBV12-4 with TRBJ2-5; D is unresolved. V lost 3 bases and J lost 1, with 15 bases in between. The CDR3 has 16 amino acids. CDR3 region: CASSFGLTWGQETQYF. The DNA for the CDR3 is TGTGCCAGCAGTTTTGGTCTGACCTGGGGCCAAGAGACCCAGTACTTC.

The sample holds many counts of this clonotype. This chain links TRBV7-6 with TRBJ2-7; D might be TRBD1 (6 bases). V lost 2 bases and J 3 bases, leaving 14 bases between the germline ends. Germline V CDR1 and CDR2: SGHVS, FNYEAQ. The CDR3 loop spans 15 amino acids. The CDR3 is CASSLRTVGGYEQYF. The CDR3 coding sequence is TGTGCCAGCAGCTTAAGGACAGTAGGAGGCTACGAGCAGTACTTC. Combining the CDR3 with reference TRBV7-6 and TRBJ2-7 gives the whole variable domain GAGVSQSPRYKVTKRGQDVALRCDPISGHVSLYWYRQALGQGPEFLTYFNYEAQQDKSGLPNDRFSAERPEGSISTLTIQRTEQRDSAMYRCASSLRTVGGYEQYFGPGTRLTVT.

This clonotype was recorded many times. The CDR3 nucleotides are TGCGCCAGCAGCACAAGCGGGGGGGCGCACAATGAGCAGTTCTTC. Protein product: CASSTSGGAHNEQFF. This rearrangement joins TRBV5-1 to TRBJ2-1; 10 nucleotides match TRBD2. CDR3 length: 15 amino acids. The trim removed 4 bases at V and 5 bases at J, leaving 6 bases unmatched. CDR1 and CDR2 (germline): SGHRS, YFSETQ.

This clonotype was recorded at least ten times. The V and J genes are TRBV20-1 and TRBJ2-7; 9 nucleotides line up with TRBD2. The length of the CDR3 is 13 residues. With 6 bases clipped from V and 5 bases from J, the junction kept 8 bases outside the gene matches. CDR1 and CDR2 (germline): DFQATT, SNEGSKA (reference sequence). DNA of the CDR3: TGCAGTGCCGGACGCAGCGGGGGGAACGAGCAGTACTTC. It translates to CSAGRSGGNEQYF.

This clonotype was seen ten or more times. V is TRBV7-2 and J is TRBJ1-2, with TRBD1 matching over 8 bases. The length of the CDR3 is 15 residues. CDR1 and CDR2 (germline): SGHTA, FQGNSA. Germline trimming cut 1 base from V and 8 bases from J; bases unmatched to any gene: 9. This CDR3 is CASSLDRGTGLGYTF. The CDR3 coding sequence is TGTGCCAGCAGCTTAGACAGGGGGACCGGCTTAGGCTACACCTTC.

The gene calls are TRBV7-2 and TRBJ2-1; 11 bases line up with TRBD1. The germline CDR1 and CDR2 sequences are SGHTA and FQGNSA. The CDR3 totals 15 residues. Trimming at V came to 1 base and at J to 9 bases, leaving 5 bases not matched to a gene. The DNA of the CDR3 is TGTGCCAGCAGCTTAGTCAGGGGACAGGGGGGTGAGCAGTTCTTC. Encoded protein: CASSLVRGQGGEQFF.

Notes on this clonotype: An end of the junction differs from the germline gene, which may be a read error. J is TRBJ2-3 and V is TRBV5-1; D may correspond to TRBD1 or TRBD2 (5 bases each). The CDR3 has 14 residues. CDR1 is SGHRS and CDR2 is YFSETQ in the germline V gene. The CDR3: CASSLVGVTDTQCF. The CDR3 bases are TGCGCCAGCAGCTTGGTGGGGGTCACAGATACGCAGTGTTTT.

The table lists this clonotype with a few counts. This sequence joins TRBV7-9 and TRBJ2-3; 11 bases are shared with TRBD2. CDR3 size: 16 residues. J lost 3 bases, V lost 6 bases, and 8 bases had no gene match. Germline CDR1 SEHNR, CDR2 FQNEAQ (reference sequence). This CDR3 reads CASRQLAGGSTDTQYF. The CDR3 DNA sequence: TGTGCCAGCAGACAATTAGCGGGGGGGAGTACAGATACGCAGTATTTT.

At least ten counts were recorded for this clonotype. J is TRBJ1-5 and V is TRBV20-1; perhaps TRBD1 as D (5 bases). V was cut by 0 bases and J by 7 bases, with 19 bases left in between. CDR1 DFQATT and CDR2 SNEGSKA come from the germline V gene (reference sequence). The CDR3 has 16 amino acids. The CDR3 region is CSARDPKVGRKQPQHF. The DNA of the CDR3 is TGCAGTGCTAGAGATCCTAAGGTGGGACGAAAACAGCCCCAGCATTTT.

This clonotype was seen repeatedly, ten times or more. This chain connects TRBV7-2 to TRBJ2-7; 7 bases fit TRBD2. The CDR3 consists of 13 residues. CDR1 is SGHTA and CDR2 is FQGNSA in the germline V gene. Trimming cost V 10 bases and J 1 base; bases outside gene matches: 7. The CDR3 region has the DNA TGTGCCAACGAGAAGCGGGAATCCTACGAGCAGTACTTC. The encoded protein is CANEKRESYEQYF. The whole variable domain, remainder taken from reference TRBV7-2 and TRBJ2-7, is GAGVSQSPSNKVTEKGKDVELRCDPISGHTALYWYRQSLGQGLEFLIYFQGNSAPDKSGLPSDRFSAERTGGSVSTLTIQRTQQEDSAVYLCANEKRESYEQYFGPGTRLTVT.

Concerning this clonotype itself: It may be a read error: a sequence one base away is much more abundant. V and J are TRBV20-1 and TRBJ2-5, with D possibly matching TRBD1 (6 bases). V was shortened by 5 bases and J by 2 bases, with 18 bases between the two germline ends. CDR3 length equals 15 residues. Germline values: CDR1 DFQATT, CDR2 SNEGSKA (reference sequence). This CDR3 reads CSALDTGTRQETQYF. The CDR3 nucleotides read TGCAGTGCTTTAGACACCGGGACAAGGCAAGAGACCCAGTACTTC.

The sample holds a few counts of this clonotype. This chain connects TRBV3-1 to TRBJ2-1; 8 bases match TRBD2. There are 16 residues in the CDR3. Germline CDR1 and CDR2: LGHDT and YNNKEL (reference sequence). With 4 bases clipped from V and 3 bases from J, the junction kept 8 bases outside the gene matches. The CDR3 region has the DNA TGTGCCAGCAGCCCGTTGCGGGGGGCCGTCTACAATGAGCAGTTCTTC. It specifies CASSPLRGAVYNEQFF.

The rearrangement uses TRBV3-1 and TRBJ1-3; the match to TRBD1 covers 7 bases. The CDR3 spans 14 residues. Germline V gene data show CDR1 as LGHDT and CDR2 as YNNKEL (reference sequence). V lost 4 bases and J lost 2; bases outside the gene matches: 2. The CDR3 protein is CASSPGQTGNTIYF. CDR3 DNA: TGTGCCAGCAGCCCGGGACAGACTGGAAACACCATATATTTT.

This clonotype was picked up many times. The chain carries TRBV9 and TRBJ2-1; tentative D call: TRBD2 (6 bases). CDR1 SGDLS and CDR2 YYNGEE come from the germline V gene. There are 13 residues in the CDR3. V gave up 4 bases and J gave up 8 bases, with 13 bases separating them. The CDR3 nucleotides are TGTGCCAGCAGCCCACGGGGGACCGATGAGCAGTTCTTC. This gives the protein CASSPRGTDEQFF.